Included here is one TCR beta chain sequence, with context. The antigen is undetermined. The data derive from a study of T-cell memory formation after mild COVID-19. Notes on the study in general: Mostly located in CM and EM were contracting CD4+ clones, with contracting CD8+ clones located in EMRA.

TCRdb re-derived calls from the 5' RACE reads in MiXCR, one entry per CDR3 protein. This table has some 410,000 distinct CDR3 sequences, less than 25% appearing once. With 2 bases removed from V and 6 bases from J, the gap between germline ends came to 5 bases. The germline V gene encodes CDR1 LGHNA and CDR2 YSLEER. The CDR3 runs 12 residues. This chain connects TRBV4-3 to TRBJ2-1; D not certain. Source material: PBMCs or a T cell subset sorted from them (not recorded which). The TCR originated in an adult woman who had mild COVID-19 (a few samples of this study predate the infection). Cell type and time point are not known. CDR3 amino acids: CASSQSSNEQFF. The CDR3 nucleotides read TGCGCCAGCAGCCAAAGTAGCAATGAGCAGTTCTTC.